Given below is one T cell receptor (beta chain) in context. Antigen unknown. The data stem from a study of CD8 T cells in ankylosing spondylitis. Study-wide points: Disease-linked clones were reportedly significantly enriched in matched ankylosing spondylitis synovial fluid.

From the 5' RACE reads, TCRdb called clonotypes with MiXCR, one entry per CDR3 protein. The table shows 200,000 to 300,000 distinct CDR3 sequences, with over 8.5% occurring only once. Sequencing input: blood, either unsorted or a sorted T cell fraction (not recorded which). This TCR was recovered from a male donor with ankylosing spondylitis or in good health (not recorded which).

Here the CDR3 reads CSVDRRSRGGTDTQYF. The CDR3 coding sequence is TGCAGCGTTGATCGCCGGTCACGAGGGGGCACAGATACGCAGTATTTT. The genes are TRBV29-1 and TRBJ2-3; D could derive from TRBD1 or TRBD2 (5 bases each). In germline, CDR1 is SQVTM, CDR2 ANQGSEA. This CDR3 has 16 amino acids. Trimming stripped 3 bases from V and 1 base from J, with 17 bases between.